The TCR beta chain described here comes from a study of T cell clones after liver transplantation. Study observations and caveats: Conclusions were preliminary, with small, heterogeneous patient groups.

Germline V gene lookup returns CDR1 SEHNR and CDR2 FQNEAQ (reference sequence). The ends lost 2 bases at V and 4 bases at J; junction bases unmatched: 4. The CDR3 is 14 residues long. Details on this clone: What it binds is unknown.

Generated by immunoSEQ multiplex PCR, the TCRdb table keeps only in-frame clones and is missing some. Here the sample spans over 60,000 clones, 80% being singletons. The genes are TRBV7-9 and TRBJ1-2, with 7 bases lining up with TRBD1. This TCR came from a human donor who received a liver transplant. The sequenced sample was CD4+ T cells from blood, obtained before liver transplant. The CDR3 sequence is CASSLLQGSYGYTF. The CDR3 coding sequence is TGTGCCAGCAGCTTACTACAGGGGAGCTATGGCTACACCTTC.